This T cell receptor (beta chain) was recovered during a study of T cell responses to AZD1222 COVID-19 vaccine. Trimming pared 1 base from V and 4 bases from J, leaving 13 bases between. This CDR3 is built from 15 residues. Looked up from germline, CDR1 is WSHSY and CDR2 is SAAADI. Study-level findings and limits: Unmutated regions of variants are reportedly targeted by nearly half of spike-specific TCRs.

Produced via immunoSEQ multiplex PCR; TCRdb's table is partial and in-frame only. The repertoire holds about 150,000 clones, with around 92% as singletons. Concerning this clone itself: Its matching antigen is unknown.

This clonotype was sampled from an adult in good health. Source: peripheral blood, taken on day 0 of AZD1222 vaccination. The chain joins TRBV10-2 to TRBJ1-1; perhaps TRBD1 as D (5 bases). The CDR3 coding sequence is TGCGCCAGCAGTGAGTTCGGGGGGAGGTTCACTGAAGCTTTCTTT. Protein: CASSEFGGRFTEAFF.